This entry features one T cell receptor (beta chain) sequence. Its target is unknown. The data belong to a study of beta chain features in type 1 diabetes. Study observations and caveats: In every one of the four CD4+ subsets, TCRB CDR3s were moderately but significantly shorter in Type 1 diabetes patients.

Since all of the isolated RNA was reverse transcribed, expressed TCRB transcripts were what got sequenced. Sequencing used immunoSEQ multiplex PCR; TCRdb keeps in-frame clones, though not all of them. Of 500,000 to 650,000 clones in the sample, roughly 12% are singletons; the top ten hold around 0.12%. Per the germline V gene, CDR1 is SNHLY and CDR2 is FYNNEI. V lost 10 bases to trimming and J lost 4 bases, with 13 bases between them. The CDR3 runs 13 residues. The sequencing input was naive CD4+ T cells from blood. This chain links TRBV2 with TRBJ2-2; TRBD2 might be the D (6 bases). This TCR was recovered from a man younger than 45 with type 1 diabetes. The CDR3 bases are TGTGCCAAGAGGGACTCCTTCACCGGGGAGCTGTTTTTT. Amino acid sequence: CAKRDSFTGELFF.